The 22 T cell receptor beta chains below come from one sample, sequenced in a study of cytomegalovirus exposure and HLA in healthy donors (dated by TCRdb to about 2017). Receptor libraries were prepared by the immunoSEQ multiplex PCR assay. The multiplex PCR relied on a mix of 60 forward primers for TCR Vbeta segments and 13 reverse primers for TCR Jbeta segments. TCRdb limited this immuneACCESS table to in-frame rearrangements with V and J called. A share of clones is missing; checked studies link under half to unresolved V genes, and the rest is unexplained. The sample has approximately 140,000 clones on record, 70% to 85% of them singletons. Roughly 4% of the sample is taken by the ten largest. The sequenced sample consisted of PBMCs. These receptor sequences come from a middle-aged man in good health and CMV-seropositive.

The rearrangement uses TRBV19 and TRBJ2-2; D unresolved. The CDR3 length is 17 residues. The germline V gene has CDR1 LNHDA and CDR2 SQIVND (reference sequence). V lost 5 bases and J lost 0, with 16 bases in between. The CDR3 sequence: CASSVPGPLANTGELFF. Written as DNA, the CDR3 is TGTGCCAGTAGTGTCCCGGGTCCACTGGCGAACACCGGGGAGCTGTTTTTT. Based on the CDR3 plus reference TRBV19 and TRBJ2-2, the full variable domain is DGGITQSPKYLFRKEGQNVTLSCEQNLNHDAMYWYRQDPGQGLRLIYYSQIVNDFQKGDIAEGYSVSREKKESFPLTVTSAQKNPTAFYLCASSVPGPLANTGELFFGEGSRLTVL.

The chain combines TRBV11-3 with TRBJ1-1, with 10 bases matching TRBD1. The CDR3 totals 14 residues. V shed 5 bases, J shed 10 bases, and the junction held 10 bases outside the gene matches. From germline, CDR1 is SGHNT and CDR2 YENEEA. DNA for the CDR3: TGTGCCAGCAGCACGGGACAGGGGTCGGGCAGAGCTTTCTTT. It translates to CASSTGQGSGRAFF.

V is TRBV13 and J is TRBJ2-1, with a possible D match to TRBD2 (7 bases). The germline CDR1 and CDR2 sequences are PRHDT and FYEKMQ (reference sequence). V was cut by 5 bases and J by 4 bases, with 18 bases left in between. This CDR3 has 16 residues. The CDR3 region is CASSLWAGAAYNEQFF. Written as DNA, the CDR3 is TGTGCCAGCAGCCTCTGGGCGGGGGCCGCTTACAATGAGCAGTTCTTC. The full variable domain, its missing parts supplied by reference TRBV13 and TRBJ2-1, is AAGVIQSPRHLIKEKRETATLKCYPIPRHDTVYWYQQGPGQDPQFLISFYEKMQSDKGSIPDRFSAQQFSDYHSELNMSSLELGDSALYFCASSLWAGAAYNEQFFGPGTRLTVL.

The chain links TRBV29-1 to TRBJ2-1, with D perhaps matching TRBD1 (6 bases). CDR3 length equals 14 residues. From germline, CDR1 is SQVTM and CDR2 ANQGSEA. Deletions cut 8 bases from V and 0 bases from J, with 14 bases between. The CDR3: CSTRTANSYNEQFF. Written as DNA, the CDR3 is TGCAGCACCCGGACAGCCAACTCCTACAATGAGCAGTTCTTC.

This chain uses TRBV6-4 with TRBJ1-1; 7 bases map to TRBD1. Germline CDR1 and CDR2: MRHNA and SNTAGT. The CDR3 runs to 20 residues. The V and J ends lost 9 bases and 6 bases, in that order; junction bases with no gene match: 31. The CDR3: CARYSTEMRQGHPSGPEAFF. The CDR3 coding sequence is TGTGCCAGATACTCGACTGAAATGAGACAGGGACACCCTTCGGGGCCTGAAGCTTTCTTT.

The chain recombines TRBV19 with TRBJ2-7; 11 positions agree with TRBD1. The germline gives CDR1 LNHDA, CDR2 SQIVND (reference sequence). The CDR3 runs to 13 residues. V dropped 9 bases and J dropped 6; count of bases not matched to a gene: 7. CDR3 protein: CASAGTGGREQYF. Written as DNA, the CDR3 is TGTGCCAGCGCCGGGACAGGGGGTCGCGAGCAGTACTTC. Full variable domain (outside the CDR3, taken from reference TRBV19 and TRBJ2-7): DGGITQSPKYLFRKEGQNVTLSCEQNLNHDAMYWYRQDPGQGLRLIYYSQIVNDFQKGDIAEGYSVSREKKESFPLTVTSAQKNPTAFYLCASAGTGGREQYFGPGTRLTVT.

CDR3 DNA: TGTGCCAGCAGTCCCCTAAACGAGCAGTACTTC. As protein: CASSPLNEQYF. The J gene is TRBJ2-7, the V gene TRBV6-1; D call uncertain. The CDR3 is 11 residues long. The V gene's germline CDR1 is MNHNS and CDR2 SASEGT. Trimming removed 5 bases at V and 5 bases at J, with 7 bases between.

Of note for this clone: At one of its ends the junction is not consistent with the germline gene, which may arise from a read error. This chain's CDR3 is CSSRPGAEAFF. The CDR3 DNA sequence: TGTTCCAGCAGACCAGGGGCGGAAGCTTTCTTT. The V call is TRBV7-9, the J call TRBJ1-1, with D perhaps matching TRBD1 (6 bases). Germline V CDR1 and CDR2: SEHNR, FQNEAQ (reference sequence). The CDR3 spans 11 residues.

The DNA for the CDR3 is TGTGCCAGCGGAGGGACTAGCGGGAGGTCCGGGGAGCTGTTTTTT. As protein: CASGGTSGRSGELFF. The rearrangement uses TRBV6-1 and TRBJ2-2; 15 positions match TRBD2. The CDR3 spans 15 residues. Germline V CDR1 and CDR2: MNHNS, SASEGT. V gave up 8 bases and J gave up 6 bases; unmatched junction bases: 4.

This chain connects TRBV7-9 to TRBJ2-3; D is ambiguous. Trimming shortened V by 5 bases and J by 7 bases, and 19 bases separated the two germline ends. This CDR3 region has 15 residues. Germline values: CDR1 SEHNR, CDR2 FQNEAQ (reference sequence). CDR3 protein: CASSPSGYGLYTQYF. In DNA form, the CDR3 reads TGTGCCAGCAGCCCCTCCGGGTATGGGTTGTATACGCAGTATTTT.

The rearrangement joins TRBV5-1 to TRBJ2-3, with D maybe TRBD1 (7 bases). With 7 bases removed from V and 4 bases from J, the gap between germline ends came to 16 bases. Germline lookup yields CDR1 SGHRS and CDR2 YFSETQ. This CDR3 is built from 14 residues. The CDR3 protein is CASGSGGGSDTQYF. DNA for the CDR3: TGCGCCAGCGGATCAGGGGGAGGTTCAGATACGCAGTATTTT.

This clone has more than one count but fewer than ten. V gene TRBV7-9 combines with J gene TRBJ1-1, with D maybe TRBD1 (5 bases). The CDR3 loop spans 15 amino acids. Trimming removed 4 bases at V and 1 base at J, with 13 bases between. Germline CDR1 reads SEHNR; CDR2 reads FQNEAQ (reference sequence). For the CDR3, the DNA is TGTGCCAGCAGCTCCTTGACAGCACCGAACACTGAAGCTTTCTTT. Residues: CASSSLTAPNTEAFF.

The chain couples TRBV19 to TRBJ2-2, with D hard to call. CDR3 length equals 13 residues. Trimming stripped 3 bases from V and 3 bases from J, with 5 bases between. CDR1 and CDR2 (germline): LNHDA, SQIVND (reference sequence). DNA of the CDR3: TGTGCCAGTAGTATTCAGTACACCGGGGAGCTGTTTTTT. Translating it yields CASSIQYTGELFF.

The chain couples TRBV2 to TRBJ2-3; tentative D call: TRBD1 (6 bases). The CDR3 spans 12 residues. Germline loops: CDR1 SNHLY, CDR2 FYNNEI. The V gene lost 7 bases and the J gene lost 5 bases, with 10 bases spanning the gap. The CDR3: CASILQGDTQYF. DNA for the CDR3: TGTGCCAGCATCTTACAGGGAGATACGCAGTATTTT.

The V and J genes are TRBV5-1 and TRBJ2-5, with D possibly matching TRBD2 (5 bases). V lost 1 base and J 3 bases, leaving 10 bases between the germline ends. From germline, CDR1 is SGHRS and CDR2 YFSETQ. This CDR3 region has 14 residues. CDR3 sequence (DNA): TGCGCCAGCAGCTTGCAAACAGCGGAAGAGACCCAGTACTTC. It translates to CASSLQTAEETQYF.

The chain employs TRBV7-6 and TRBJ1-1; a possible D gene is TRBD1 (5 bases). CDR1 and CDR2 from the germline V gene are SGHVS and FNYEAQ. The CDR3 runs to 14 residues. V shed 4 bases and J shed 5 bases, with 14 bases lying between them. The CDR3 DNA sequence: TGTGCCAGCAGCTACCAATCAGGGTTGACTGAAGCTTTCTTT. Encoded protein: CASSYQSGLTEAFF.

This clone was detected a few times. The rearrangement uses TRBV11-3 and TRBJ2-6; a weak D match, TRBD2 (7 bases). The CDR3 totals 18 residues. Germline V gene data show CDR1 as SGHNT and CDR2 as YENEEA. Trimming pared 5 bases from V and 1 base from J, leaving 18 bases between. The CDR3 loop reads CASSPTLGGGSGANVLTF. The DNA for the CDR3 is TGTGCCAGCAGCCCAACTCTGGGAGGGGGGTCTGGGGCCAACGTCCTGACTTTC.

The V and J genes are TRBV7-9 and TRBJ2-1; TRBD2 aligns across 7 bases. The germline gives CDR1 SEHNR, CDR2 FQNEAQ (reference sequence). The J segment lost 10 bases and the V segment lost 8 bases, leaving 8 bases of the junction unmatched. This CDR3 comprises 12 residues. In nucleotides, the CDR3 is TGTGCCAGCGGGGGAGGGCCCCGAGAGCAGTTCTTC. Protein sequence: CASGGGPREQFF.

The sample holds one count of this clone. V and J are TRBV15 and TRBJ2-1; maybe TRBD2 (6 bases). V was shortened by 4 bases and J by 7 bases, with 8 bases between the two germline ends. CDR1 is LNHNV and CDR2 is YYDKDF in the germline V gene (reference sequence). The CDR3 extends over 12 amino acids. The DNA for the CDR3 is TGTGCCACCAGCATACTAGCAAATGAGCAGTTCTTC. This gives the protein CATSILANEQFF.

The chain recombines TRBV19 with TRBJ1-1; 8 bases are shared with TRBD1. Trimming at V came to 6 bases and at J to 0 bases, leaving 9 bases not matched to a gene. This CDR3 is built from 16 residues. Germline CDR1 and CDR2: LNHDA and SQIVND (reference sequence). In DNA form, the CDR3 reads TGTGCCAGTAGCATCCTCGGGGGACAGGTGAACACTGAAGCTTTCTTT. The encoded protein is CASSILGGQVNTEAFF. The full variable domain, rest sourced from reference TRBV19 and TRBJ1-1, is DGGITQSPKYLFRKEGQNVTLSCEQNLNHDAMYWYRQDPGQGLRLIYYSQIVNDFQKGDIAEGYSVSREKKESFPLTVTSAQKNPTAFYLCASSILGGQVNTEAFFGQGTRLTVV.

CDR3 region: CASSPRRSGSEKLFF. CDR3 coding DNA: TGTGCCAGCTCACCACGGCGTTCGGGGAGTGAAAAACTGTTTTTT. The gene calls are TRBV18 and TRBJ1-4; D uncertain. V was pared by 1 base and J by 7 bases, with 13 bases between. Germline CDR1 KGHSH, CDR2 LQKENI. The CDR3 spans 15 residues.

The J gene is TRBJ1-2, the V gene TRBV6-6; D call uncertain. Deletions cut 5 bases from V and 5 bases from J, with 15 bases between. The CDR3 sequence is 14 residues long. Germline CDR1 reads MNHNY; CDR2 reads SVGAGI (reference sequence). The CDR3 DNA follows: TGTGCCAGCAGTCCTAATAAACCAATTTATGGCTACACCTTC. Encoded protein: CASSPNKPIYGYTF.